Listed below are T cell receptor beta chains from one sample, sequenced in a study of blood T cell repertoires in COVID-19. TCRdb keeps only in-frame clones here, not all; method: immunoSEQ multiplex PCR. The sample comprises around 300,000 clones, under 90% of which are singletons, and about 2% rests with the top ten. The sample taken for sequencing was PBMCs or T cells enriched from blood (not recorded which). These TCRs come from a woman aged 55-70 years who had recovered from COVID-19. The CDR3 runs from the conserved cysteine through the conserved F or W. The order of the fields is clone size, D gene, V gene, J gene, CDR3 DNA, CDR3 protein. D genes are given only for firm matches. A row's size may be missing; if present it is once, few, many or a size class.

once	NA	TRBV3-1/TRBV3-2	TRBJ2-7	TGTGCCAGCAGCCATACTCCCTTGCGGGACTCCTACGAGCAGTACTTC	CASSHTPLRDSYEQYF
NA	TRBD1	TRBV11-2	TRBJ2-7	TGTGCCAGCAGCGGGGACAGGGACGAGCAGTACTTC	CASSGDRDEQYF
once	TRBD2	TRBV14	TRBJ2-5	TGTGCCAGCAGCCAAAGTCTAGCGGAAGAGACCCAGTACTTC	CASSQSLAEETQYF
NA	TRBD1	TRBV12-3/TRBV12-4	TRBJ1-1	TGTGCCAGCAGCTCTGGACAGGGCCAGAAAGCTTTCTTT	CASSSGQGQKAFF
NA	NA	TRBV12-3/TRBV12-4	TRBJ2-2	TGTGCCAGCAGTTTGGCATACACCGGGGAGCTGTTTTTT	CASSLAYTGELFF
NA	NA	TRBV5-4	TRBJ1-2	TGTGCCAGCAGCTCTCTACTACAGGGAGAAGATGGCTACACCTTC	CASSSLLQGEDGYTF
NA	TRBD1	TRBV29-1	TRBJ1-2	TGCAGCGTTGCGGGACAGGGTATAAACTATGGCTACACCTTC	CSVAGQGINYGYTF
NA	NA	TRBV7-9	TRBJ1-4	TGTGCCAGCAGAGACGGGGGAAGTGAAAAACTGTTTTTT	CASRDGGSEKLFF
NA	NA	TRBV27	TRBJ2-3	TGTGCCAGCAGTCCCTCGAGGGTGGCAGATACGCAGTATTTT	CASSPSRVADTQYF
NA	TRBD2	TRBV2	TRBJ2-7	TGTGCCACCGAGACTAGCGCAAGCTCCTACGAGCAGTACTTC	CATETSASSYEQYF
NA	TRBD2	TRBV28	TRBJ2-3	TGTGCCAGCAGTTTAACCTCAGCGGGGGGGCAGTATTTT	CASSLTSAGGQYF
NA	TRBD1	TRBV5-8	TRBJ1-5	TGTGCCAGCAGCTTGTCTACAGGGGGATATCAGCCCCAGCATTTT	CASSLSTGGYQPQHF
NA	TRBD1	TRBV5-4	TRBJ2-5	TGTGCCAGCAGCCCGAGACAGGGGGACGAGATACCCCAGTACTTC	CASSPRQGDEIPQYF
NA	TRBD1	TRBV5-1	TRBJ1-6	TGCGCCAGCAGCTTGGGGACAGGAAAGGGTTGGGATTCACCCCTCCACTTT	CASSLGTGKGWDSPLHF
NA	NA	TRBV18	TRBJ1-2	TGTGCCAGCTCACCGATTGGGGGGGATGGCTACACCTTC	CASSPIGGDGYTF
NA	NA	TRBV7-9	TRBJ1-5	TGTGCCAGCAGTCGTCAGGGCCAGCCCCAGCATTTT	CASSRQGQPQHF
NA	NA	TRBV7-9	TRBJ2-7	TGTGCCAGCAGCTTACCAGGGCAAAACGAGCAGTACTTC	CASSLPGQNEQYF
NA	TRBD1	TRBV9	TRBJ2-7	TGTGCCAGCAGCGCAAGGGACAGCAACTACGAGCAGTACTTC	CASSARDSNYEQYF
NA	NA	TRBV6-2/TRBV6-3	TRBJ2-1	TGTGCCAGCAGTTACCCCCCGGCCTTGAGTCAGGTTTCCTACAATGAGCAGTTCTTC	CASSYPPALSQVSYNEQFF
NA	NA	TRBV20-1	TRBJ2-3	TGCAGTGCTAGAGATTTAAATACGCAGTATTTT	CSARDLNTQYF
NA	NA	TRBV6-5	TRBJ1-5	TGTGCCAGCAGTTACTCTGCAGGGCAGCCCCAGCATTTT	CASSYSAGQPQHF
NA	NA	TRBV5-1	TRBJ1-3	TGCGCCAGCAGCTTGGCGTCAGGGGGAAACACCATATATTTT	CASSLASGGNTIYF
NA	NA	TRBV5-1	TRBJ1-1	TGCGCCAGCAGAGGCCCAACACAGGCTATGAACACTGAAGCTTTCTTT	CASRGPTQAMNTEAFF
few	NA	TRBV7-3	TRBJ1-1	TGTGCCAGCAGCTTAACGGCGAACACTGAAGCTTTCTTT	CASSLTANTEAFF
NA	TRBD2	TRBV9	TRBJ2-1	TGTGCCAGCAGCGTCGGGGGGCTAGCGGGAGTGTATGAGCAGTTCTTC	CASSVGGLAGVYEQFF
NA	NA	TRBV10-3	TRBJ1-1	TGTGCCATCAGTGGAACAGGCCGCGACGAAGCTTTCTTT	CAISGTGRDEAFF
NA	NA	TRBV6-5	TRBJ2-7	TGTGCCAGCAGTTACGGACAGTCCTACGAGCAGTACTTC	CASSYGQSYEQYF
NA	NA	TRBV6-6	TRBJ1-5	TGTGCCAGCAGTCCACACGGAGGGAGGTCGAGCAATCAGCCCCAGCATTTT	CASSPHGGRSSNQPQHF
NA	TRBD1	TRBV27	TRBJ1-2	TGTGCCAGCAGCCCAGGGGGCTCCTATGGCTACACCTTC	CASSPGGSYGYTF
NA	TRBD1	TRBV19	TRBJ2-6	TGTGCCAGCCGATCCAGGGGGTCCAACGTCCTGACTTTC	CASRSRGSNVLTF
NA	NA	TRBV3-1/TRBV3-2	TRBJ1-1	TGTGCCAGCAGCCAAAACCCACAGATATACACTGAAGCTTTCTTT	CASSQNPQIYTEAFF
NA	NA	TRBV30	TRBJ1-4	TGTGCCTGGACACGACGGGGCAGGGGCTATGAAAAACTGTTTTTT	CAWTRRGRGYEKLFF
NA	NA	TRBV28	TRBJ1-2	TGTGCCAGCAGCCTCGAAGTCAGGGGATCTGACTATGGCTACACCTTC	CASSLEVRGSDYGYTF
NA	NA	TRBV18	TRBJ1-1	TGTGCCAGCTCACCAGTGGGGCTAACTGAAGCTTTCTTT	CASSPVGLTEAFF
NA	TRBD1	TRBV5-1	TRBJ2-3	TGCGCCAGCAGCACAGGGGGTCTGAAAGATACGCAGTATTTT	CASSTGGLKDTQYF
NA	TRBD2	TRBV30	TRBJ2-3	TGTGCCTGGAGTAGTGGACTAGCGGGGCGGGCAGATACGCAGTATTTT	CAWSSGLAGRADTQYF
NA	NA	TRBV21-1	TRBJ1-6	TGTGCCAGCAGCAAATATAGAGTTGGTAATTCACCCCTCCACTTT	CASSKYRVGNSPLHF
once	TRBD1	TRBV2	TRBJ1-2	TGTGCCAGCAACTCCGGGACAGGGGACGGCTACACCTTC	CASNSGTGDGYTF
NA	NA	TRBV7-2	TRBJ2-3	TGTGCCAGCAGCTTATACGGGGATACGCAGTATTTT	CASSLYGDTQYF
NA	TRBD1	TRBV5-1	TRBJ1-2	TGCGCCAGCAGCCCCGGGACAGGGTCTTTGATGTATGGCTACACCTTC	CASSPGTGSLMYGYTF
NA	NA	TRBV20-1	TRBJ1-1	TGCAGTGCTCGGAGGGAGGAAGCTTTCTTT	CSARREEAFF
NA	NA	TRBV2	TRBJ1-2	TGTGCCAGCTCGGGGGAAGGCTATGGCTACACCTTC	CASSGEGYGYTF
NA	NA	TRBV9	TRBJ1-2	TGTGCCAGCAGCGTAGAATGGACAGCTAACTATGGCTACACCTTC	CASSVEWTANYGYTF
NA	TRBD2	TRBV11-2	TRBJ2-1	TGTGCTCTCAGTGGCGTGGGGGGGAGCTCCTACAATGAGCAGTTCTTC	CALSGVGGSSYNEQFF
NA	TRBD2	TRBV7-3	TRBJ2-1	TGTGCCAGCAGCTTAACCCCAGGGACTAGCGGGAGAGGTAGTGAGCAGTTCTTC	CASSLTPGTSGRGSEQFF
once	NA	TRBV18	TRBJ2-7	TGTGCCAGCTCACCGGACGTAGGACAGCCCTACGAGCAGTACTTC	CASSPDVGQPYEQYF
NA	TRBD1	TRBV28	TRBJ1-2	TGTGCCAGCAGTTTAGGACAGGGATATGGCTACACCTTC	CASSLGQGYGYTF
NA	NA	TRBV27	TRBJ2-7	TGTGCCAGCAGTTTCGAACCGGGACTGCCGTACGAGCAGTACTTC	CASSFEPGLPYEQYF
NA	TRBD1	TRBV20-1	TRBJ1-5	TGCAGTGCTAGTTGGAGGGGGCGAGGCAATCAGCCCCAGCATTTT	CSASWRGRGNQPQHF
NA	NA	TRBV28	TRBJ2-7	TGTGCCAGCTCATCCACTCCTGTCTACGAGCAGTACTTC	CASSSTPVYEQYF
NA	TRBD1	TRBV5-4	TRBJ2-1	TGTGCCAGCAGCCCGGGTGGACAGGGGAGGAATGAGCAGTTCTTC	CASSPGGQGRNEQFF
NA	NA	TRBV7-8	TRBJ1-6	TGTGCCAGCAGCTCGGACACCGCCCACGGTTCACCCCTCCACTTT	CASSSDTAHGSPLHF
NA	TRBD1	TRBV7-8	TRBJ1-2	TGTGCCAGCAGCTTAGGACAGGGCTATGGCTACACCTTC	CASSLGQGYGYTF
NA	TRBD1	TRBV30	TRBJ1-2	TGTGCCTGGGCGACAGGGGTATACTATGGCTACACCTTC	CAWATGVYYGYTF
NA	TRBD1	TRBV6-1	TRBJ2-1	TGTGCCAGCAGGGAAGACAGGGTGGGGTCCTACAATGAGCAGTTCTTC	CASREDRVGSYNEQFF
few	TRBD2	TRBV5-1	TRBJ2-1	TGCGCCAGCAGCCCTGGGATAGCGGGATACAATGAGCAGTTCTTC	CASSPGIAGYNEQFF
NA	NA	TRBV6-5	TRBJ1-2	TGTGCCAGCACCCAGGGGTATGGCTACACCTTC	CASTQGYGYTF
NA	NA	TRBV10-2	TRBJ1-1	TGCGCCAGCAGCCGGGTCGGCGGGAACGAAGCTTTCTTT	CASSRVGGNEAFF
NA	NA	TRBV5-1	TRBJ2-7	TGCGCCAGTGACATCGAGCAGTACTTC	CASDIEQYF
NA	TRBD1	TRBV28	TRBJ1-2	TGTGCCAGCAGTTTGCCCCTGCAGGGGGCGGGTTATGGCTACACCTTC	CASSLPLQGAGYGYTF